This T cell receptor beta chain emerged from a study of cytomegalovirus exposure and HLA in healthy donors. PCR was performed using 60 Vbeta and 13 Jbeta primers. Clones were sequenced by immunoSEQ multiplex PCR, and TCRdb holds only the in-frame ones, with some missing. The table lists fewer than 120,000 clones, 76% of them singletons. Germline assignment: CDR1 ENHRY and CDR2 SYGVKD. CDR3 length: 17 residues. V gave up 4 bases and J gave up 4 bases; unmatched junction bases: 12. The source is a man aged 25 to 40 in good health and CMV-seropositive. The source material was PBMCs. This chain links TRBV10-3 with TRBJ1-3, with 8 positions matching TRBD1. CDR3 nucleotides: TGTGCCATCAGTGCCGTCCTACCGGGACAGGCGGGAAACACCATATATTTT. It is translated as CAISAVLPGQAGNTIYF.